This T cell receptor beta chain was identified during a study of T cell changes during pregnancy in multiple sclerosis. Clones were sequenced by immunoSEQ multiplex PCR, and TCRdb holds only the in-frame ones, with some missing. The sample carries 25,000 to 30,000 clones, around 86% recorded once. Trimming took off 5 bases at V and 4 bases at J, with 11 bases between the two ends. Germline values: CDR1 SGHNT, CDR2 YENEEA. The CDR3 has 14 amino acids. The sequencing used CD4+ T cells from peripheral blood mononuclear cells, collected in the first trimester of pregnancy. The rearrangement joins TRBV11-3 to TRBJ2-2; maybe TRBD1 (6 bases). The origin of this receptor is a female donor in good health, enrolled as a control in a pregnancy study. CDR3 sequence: CASSEQGRTGELFF. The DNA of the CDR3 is TGTGCCAGCAGCGAACAGGGTCGCACCGGGGAGCTGTTTTTT.